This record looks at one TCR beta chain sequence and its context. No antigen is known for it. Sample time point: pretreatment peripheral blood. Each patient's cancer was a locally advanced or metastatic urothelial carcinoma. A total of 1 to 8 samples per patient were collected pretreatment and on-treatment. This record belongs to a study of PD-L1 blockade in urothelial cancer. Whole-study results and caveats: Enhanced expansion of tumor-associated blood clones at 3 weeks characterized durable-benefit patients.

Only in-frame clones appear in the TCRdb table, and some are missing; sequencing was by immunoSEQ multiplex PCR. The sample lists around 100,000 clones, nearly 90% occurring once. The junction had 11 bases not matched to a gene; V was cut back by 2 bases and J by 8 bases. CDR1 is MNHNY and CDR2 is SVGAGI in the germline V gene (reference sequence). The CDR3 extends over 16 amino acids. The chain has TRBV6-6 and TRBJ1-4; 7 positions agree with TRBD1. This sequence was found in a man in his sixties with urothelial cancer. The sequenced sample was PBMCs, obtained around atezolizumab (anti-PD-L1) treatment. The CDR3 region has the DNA TGTGCCAGCAGTTACCCGATAGACAGGGAACCAGAAAAACTGTTTTTT. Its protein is CASSYPIDREPEKLFF.